The 32 T cell receptor beta chains reported below all come from one sample, sequenced in a study of beta chain features in type 1 diabetes. General observations from the study: Type 1 diabetes patients showed a moderate but significant shortening of TCRB CDR3s in all four CD4+ subsets.

The antigens for these receptors are not known. All of the isolated RNA was reverse transcribed, so expressed TCRB transcripts were sequenced. TCRdb keeps only in-frame clones here, not all; method: immunoSEQ multiplex PCR. The sample carries 600,000 to 700,000 clones, 12% recorded once. Sequencing was carried out using naive CD4+ T cells from blood. These TCRs come from a man under 40 with type 1 diabetes.

This clone was picked up one time. The chain has TRBV12-5 and TRBJ1-5; possible D gene TRBD1, 5 bases. V lost 7 bases to trimming and J lost 5 bases, with 18 bases between them. Germline assignment: CDR1 LGHNT and CDR2 FRNRAP. The CDR3 has 15 amino acids. The CDR3 spells CASAPPGGAYQPQHF. The CDR3 bases are TGTGCTAGTGCCCCCCCGGGAGGGGCCTATCAGCCCCAGCATTTT. Full variable domain (rest looked up from reference TRBV12-5 and TRBJ1-5): DARVTQTPRHKVTEMGQEVTMRCQPILGHNTVFWYRQTMMQGLELLAYFRNRAPLDDSGMPKDRFSAEMPDATLATLKIQPSEPRDSAVYFCASAPPGGAYQPQHFGDGTRLSIL.

With regard to this clone: The identical CDR3 is also encoded by other nucleotide sequences in the sample. This chain connects TRBV7-9 to TRBJ1-4; the D is unclear. Germline V gene lookup returns CDR1 SEHNR and CDR2 FQNEAQ (reference sequence). Trimming removed 4 bases from V and 0 bases from J, with 6 bases in between. CDR3 size: 14 residues. The CDR3 sequence: CASSSSATNEKLFF. CDR3 nucleotide sequence: TGTGCCAGCAGCTCCTCCGCAACTAATGAAAAACTGTTTTTT.

This clone turned up a few times. V usage is TRBV10-3 and J usage is TRBJ2-1; 11 bases align to TRBD1. After removal of 4 bases from V and 6 bases from J, the junction contained 5 bases not matched to a gene. Per germline, CDR1 ENHRY and CDR2 SYGVKD. The CDR3 loop spans 15 amino acids. The CDR3: CAISGTGGSSNEQFF. The CDR3, as DNA: TGTGCCATCAGTGGGACAGGGGGCTCGAGCAATGAGCAGTTCTTC.

The chain joins TRBV29-1 to TRBJ2-1; 8 bases fit TRBD1. Germline-derived CDR1 and CDR2 are SQVTM and ANQGSEA. The length of the CDR3 is 16 residues. V lost 6 bases to trimming and J lost 5 bases; unmatched junction nucleotides: 15. This CDR3 is CSVKIPDRGWDNEQFF. CDR3 sequence (DNA): TGCAGCGTAAAAATACCCGACAGGGGTTGGGACAATGAGCAGTTCTTC.

The CDR3 region has the DNA TGTGCCAGCAGTTACTCGGACGATAATGAAAAACTGTTTTTT. Residues: CASSYSDDNEKLFF. The gene calls are TRBV6-6 and TRBJ1-4, with D unclear. This CDR3 spans 14 amino acids. Per germline, CDR1 MNHNY and CDR2 SVGAGI (reference sequence). Trimming took off 0 bases at V and 4 bases at J, with 6 bases between the two ends.

The CDR3 here is CASSLAGTLWGNEQFF. CDR3 in DNA: TGTGCCAGCAGCTTAGCTGGGACTCTCTGGGGCAATGAGCAGTTCTTC. The chain employs TRBV7-2 and TRBJ2-1; weak D call: TRBD2 (6 bases). CDR3 length: 16 residues. Trimming removed 0 bases at V and 6 bases at J, with 15 bases between. Per the germline V gene, CDR1 is SGHTA and CDR2 is FQGNSA.

This clone occurred a few times. In DNA, the CDR3 is TGTGCCAGCAGCATAGGCTACGGGTACGAGCAGTACTTC. This gives the protein CASSIGYGYEQYF. The rearrangement uses TRBV7-2 and TRBJ2-7; D ambiguous. Germline loops: CDR1 SGHTA, CDR2 FQGNSA. Trimming took off 5 bases at V and 4 bases at J, with 12 bases between the two ends. CDR3 size: 13 residues. Together with reference TRBV7-2 and TRBJ2-7, the CDR3 gives the full variable domain: GAGVSQSPSNKVTEKGKDVELRCDPISGHTALYWYRQSLGQGLEFLIYFQGNSAPDKSGLPSDRFSAERTGGSVSTLTIQRTQQEDSAVYLCASSIGYGYEQYFGPGTRLTVT.

The chain has TRBV9 and TRBJ1-3; D is undetermined. This CDR3 comprises 12 residues. Germline CDR1 and CDR2: SGDLS and YYNGEE. The V end lost 3 bases, the J end lost 10 bases, and 11 bases lay between the germline ends. The CDR3 nucleotides read TGTGCCAGCAGCGCTCCAAAGCGTACCATATATTTT. It yields the protein CASSAPKRTIYF.

Only a few counts were recorded for this clone. This chain joins TRBV5-6 and TRBJ2-7, with 11 bases fitting TRBD1. The length of the CDR3 is 13 residues. J was trimmed by 6 bases and V by 4 bases; bases with no gene match: 3. Germline CDR1 SGHDT, CDR2 YYEEEE. The CDR3 DNA reads as TGTGCCAGCAGCCGGGACAGGGGGAGCGAGCAGTACTTC. Protein sequence: CASSRDRGSEQYF.

This clone was observed a few times. V and J are TRBV9 and TRBJ1-4; possible D gene TRBD1, 5 bases. This CDR3 has 15 residues. CDR1 is SGDLS and CDR2 is YYNGEE in the germline V gene. V gave up 0 bases and J gave up 8 bases, with 14 bases separating them. This CDR3 is CASSVGRGVWEKLFF. The CDR3 DNA reads TGTGCCAGCAGCGTAGGTCGAGGGGTTTGGGAAAAACTGTTTTTT. Based on the CDR3 plus reference TRBV9 and TRBJ1-4, the full variable domain is DSGVTQTPKHLITATGQRVTLRCSPRSGDLSVYWYQQSLDQGLQFLIQYYNGEERAKGNILERFSAQQFPDLHSELNLSSLELGDSALYFCASSVGRGVWEKLFFGSGTQLSVL.

This clone was observed a handful of times. The rearrangement links TRBV2 to TRBJ1-3; D might be TRBD1 (5 bases). Germline assignment: CDR1 SNHLY and CDR2 FYNNEI. V lost 8 bases, J lost 5 bases, and 25 bases lay in between. The CDR3 is 17 amino acids. CDR3 region: CASGRGSRGEPRNTIYF. The CDR3 DNA is TGTGCCAGCGGTCGAGGCAGCCGAGGGGAACCCAGAAACACCATATATTTT.

This clone turned up a few times. The chain uses TRBV7-2 and TRBJ2-3; D possibly matches TRBD1 or TRBD2 (5 bases each). This CDR3 is built from 13 residues. From germline, CDR1 is SGHTA and CDR2 FQGNSA. V lost 8 bases, J lost 6 bases, and 15 bases lay in between. The CDR3 spells CASGGLGTDTQYF. As DNA, the CDR3 is TGTGCCAGCGGTGGACTGGGGACGGATACGCAGTATTTT.

This rearrangement joins TRBV11-3 to TRBJ2-7, with D possibly called TRBD1 or TRBD2 (5 bases each). Germline V gene data show CDR1 as SGHNT and CDR2 as YENEEA. Trimming took 2 bases from V and 5 from J, leaving 10 bases between them. CDR3 size: 13 residues. The chain's CDR3 is CASSLYRDHEQYF. CDR3 coding DNA: TGTGCCAGCAGCTTATATAGGGACCACGAGCAGTACTTC.

This clone was seen more than once but under ten times. The chain combines TRBV6-5 with TRBJ1-4; 8 bases are a match to TRBD1. The CDR3 has 14 amino acids. Germline V lookup: CDR1 MNHEY, CDR2 SVGAGI. Losses at the gene ends were 7 bases for V and 0 bases for J; bases not matched to a gene: 1. The CDR3 is CASKTGATNEKLFF. The CDR3 DNA follows: TGTGCCAGCAAGACAGGGGCAACTAATGAAAAACTGTTTTTT.

This sequence joins TRBV4-3 and TRBJ1-5; D remains ambiguous. This CDR3 region has 16 residues. The germline V gene has CDR1 LGHNA and CDR2 YSLEER. Deletions cut 0 bases from V and 3 bases from J, with 12 bases between. The CDR3 coding sequence is TGCGCCAGCAGCCAAGATCGCTGGGCGATCAATCAGCCCCAGCATTTT. Protein sequence: CASSQDRWAINQPQHF.

J is TRBJ2-3 and V is TRBV5-1; 7 bases are shared with TRBD2. The CDR3 spans 13 residues. Germline V gives CDR1 SGHRS, CDR2 YFSETQ. The J segment lost 4 bases and the V segment lost 4 bases, leaving 3 bases of the junction unmatched. The CDR3 spells CASSGTTSDTQYF. DNA of the CDR3: TGCGCCAGCAGCGGGACTACCTCAGATACGCAGTATTTT.

This clone was detected a few times. The chain carries TRBV4-3 and TRBJ1-3; D possibly corresponds to TRBD1 (6 bases). The CDR3 is 16 residues long. The germline V gene has CDR1 LGHNA and CDR2 YSLEER. V was pared by 1 base and J by 0 bases, with 10 bases between. The CDR3 nucleotides read TGCGCCAGCAGCCAAGTCGGACAGACCTCTGGAAACACCATATATTTT. This encodes CASSQVGQTSGNTIYF.

This clone was found a few times. The rearrangement links TRBV19 to TRBJ1-2, with D unresolved. The CDR3 loop spans 15 amino acids. Germline V gene data show CDR1 as LNHDA and CDR2 as SQIVND (reference sequence). Trimming took off 3 bases at V and 8 bases at J, with 19 bases between the two ends. The CDR3 region has the DNA TGTGCCAGTAGTATGGAGGGCCAGCCACCTTTAGGCTACACCTTC. This sequence encodes CASSMEGQPPLGYTF.

This clone was counted between two and nine times. This rearrangement joins TRBV7-6 to TRBJ1-2, with TRBD1 matching over 7 bases. V was pared by 5 bases and J by 5 bases, with 5 bases of the junction left unmatched. Germline-derived CDR1 and CDR2 are SGHVS and FNYEAQ. CDR3 length: 13 residues. CDR3 sequence reads: CASSPQGVYGYTF. The CDR3 nucleotides read TGTGCCAGCAGCCCTCAGGGGGTGTATGGCTACACCTTC.

CDR3 coding DNA: TGTGCCAGCAGTTCCCCCCAAGGGAGCAACACCGGGGAGCTGTTTTTT. Its protein is CASSSPQGSNTGELFF. The J gene is TRBJ2-2, the V gene TRBV28, with D perhaps matching TRBD2 (5 bases). Germline-derived CDR1 and CDR2 are MDHEN and SYDVKM. Trimming left V 4 bases short and J 2 bases short, with 14 bases between. This CDR3 has 16 amino acids.

The J gene is TRBJ1-5, the V gene TRBV21-1; whether TRBD1, the table's D call, matches the DNA was not checked. TRBV21-1 is deemed a pseudogene. The CDR3 extends over 17 amino acids. CDR3 in DNA: TGTGCCAGCAGCAAAAGGCACAGGGGGTATAGCAATCAGCCCCAGCATTTT. Protein product: CASSKRHRGYSNQPQHF.

The chain joins TRBV29-1 to TRBJ1-2; TRBD1 might be the D (6 bases). The CDR3 sequence is 18 residues long. The germline V gene encodes CDR1 SQVTM and CDR2 ANQGSEA. Between the trimmed V and J ends, which lost 1 base and 5 bases, there was a span of 26 bases. In DNA form, the CDR3 reads TGCAGCGTTGAAGGGGTAGGGTTTGCCGAGACAGGTACTTATGGCTACACCTTC. This codes for CSVEGVGFAETGTYGYTF.

V and J are TRBV4-3 and TRBJ2-5; D is possibly TRBD1 (6 bases). The germline CDR1 and CDR2 sequences are LGHNA and YSLEER. The CDR3 length is 14 residues. V was pared by 0 bases and J by 4 bases, with 9 bases between. CDR3 region: CASSQEGRGETQYF. In DNA form, the CDR3 reads TGCGCCAGCAGCCAAGAAGGCAGGGGAGAGACCCAGTACTTC.

This clone was recorded a few times. Other nucleotide sequences from this sample produce the same CDR3. The J gene is TRBJ2-7, the V gene TRBV7-2; D not resolved. The length of the CDR3 is 14 residues. In germline, CDR1 is SGHTA, CDR2 FQGNSA. Deletions cut 0 bases from V and 0 bases from J, with 6 bases between. The CDR3 sequence: CASSLAVSSYEQYF. Here the CDR3 DNA reads TGTGCCAGCAGCTTAGCAGTTAGCTCCTACGAGCAGTACTTC.

The gene calls are TRBV4-3 and TRBJ2-7, with 7 bases identical to TRBD2. The CDR3 has 14 amino acids. Germline CDR1 reads LGHNA; CDR2 reads YSLEER. Trimming cost V 3 bases and J 5 bases; bases outside gene matches: 7. The CDR3, as DNA: TGCGCCAGCAGCCACCCTGTGGGGAGGGACGAGCAGTACTTC. Translation: CASSHPVGRDEQYF.

This clone has just a few counts. The gene calls are TRBV5-1 and TRBJ2-1; 9 nucleotides match TRBD1. Trimming removed 3 bases from V and 5 bases from J; junction bases left unmatched: 9. Germline lookup yields CDR1 SGHRS and CDR2 YFSETQ. CDR3 length equals 16 residues. The CDR3 sequence: CASSSAGQGRHNEQFF. As DNA, the CDR3 is TGCGCCAGCAGCTCGGCTGGACAGGGGCGCCACAATGAGCAGTTCTTC.

The chain employs TRBV7-9 and TRBJ1-2; D might be TRBD1 (5 bases). The CDR3 has 13 amino acids. Trimming removed 5 bases from V and 4 bases from J, with 11 bases in between. Looked up from germline, CDR1 is SEHNR and CDR2 is FQNEAQ (reference sequence). CDR3 region: CASSTRDGYGYTF. In DNA form, the CDR3 reads TGTGCCAGCAGCACCCGGGACGGCTATGGCTACACCTTC.

The table lists this clone with a few counts. J is TRBJ2-7 and V is TRBV5-1; TRBD1 aligns across 8 bases. Looked up from germline, CDR1 is SGHRS and CDR2 is YFSETQ. V trimming: 4 bases; J trimming: 3 bases; junction bases outside the gene matches: 9. This CDR3 has 15 residues. The CDR3 nucleotides read TGCGCCAGCAGCGAGGGACAGGTTGAGGGCTACGAGCAGTACTTC. Protein product: CASSEGQVEGYEQYF.

This rearrangement joins TRBV14 to TRBJ1-1; D gene uncertain. With 4 bases removed from V and 3 bases from J, the gap between germline ends came to 27 bases. The CDR3 spans 19 residues. Germline V lookup: CDR1 SGHDN, CDR2 FVKESK. Here the CDR3 reads CASSLPSEDPVGEYTEAFF. CDR3 DNA sequence: TGTGCCAGCAGCCTCCCCTCGGAGGACCCCGTTGGGGAGTACACTGAAGCTTTCTTT.

In this sample, this clone turned up once. The J gene is TRBJ1-2, the V gene TRBV28; D gene unclear. CDR1 and CDR2 (germline): MDHEN, SYDVKM. The CDR3 spans 13 residues. Trimming stripped 5 bases from V and 5 bases from J, with 12 bases between. The CDR3 here is CASSQLGIYGYTF. The DNA for the CDR3 is TGTGCCAGCAGTCAATTGGGGATTTATGGCTACACCTTC.

In its sample, this clone was seen a few times. This rearrangement joins TRBV7-9 to TRBJ2-1; 7 positions match TRBD1. Per germline, CDR1 SEHNR and CDR2 FQNEAQ (reference sequence). V was pared by 5 bases and J by 0 bases, with 4 bases of the junction left unmatched. This CDR3 spans 15 amino acids. The CDR3 here is CASSKGQSSYNEQFF. CDR3 nucleotide sequence: TGTGCCAGCAGCAAGGGACAGAGCTCCTACAATGAGCAGTTCTTC.

The chain carries TRBV2 and TRBJ1-2; D is uncertain. The V gene's germline CDR1 is SNHLY and CDR2 FYNNEI. The length of the CDR3 is 14 residues. V was cut by 3 bases and J by 4 bases, with 12 bases left in between. CDR3 region: CASSEGGGSYGYTF. As DNA, the CDR3 is TGTGCCAGCAGTGAGGGCGGAGGGAGCTATGGCTACACCTTC.